The 21 T cell receptor beta chains below all came from one sample that was sequenced in a study of blood T cell repertoires in COVID-19. Generated by immunoSEQ multiplex PCR, the TCRdb table keeps only in-frame clones and is missing some. Among more than 25,000 clones listed, 87% were seen once. Sequenced: peripheral blood. Receptors were obtained from a man aged 55 to 70 with active COVID-19.

The chain has TRBV19 and TRBJ2-1; 9 bases agree with TRBD2. This CDR3 is built from 15 residues. Germline values: CDR1 LNHDA, CDR2 SQIVND (reference sequence). Germline trimming cut 3 bases from V and 8 bases from J; bases unmatched to any gene: 8. Here the CDR3 reads CASSIQAGGRHEQFF. DNA for the CDR3: TGTGCCAGTAGTATCCAAGCGGGGGGACGTCATGAGCAGTTCTTC.

The rearrangement uses TRBV6-5 and TRBJ1-3, with TRBD1 identical over 9 bases. The V segment lost 5 bases and the J segment 3 bases; nucleotides outside the gene matches: 5. CDR1 is MNHEY, CDR2 SVGAGI, per germline. The length of the CDR3 is 15 residues. The CDR3 sequence: CASSTGTGFGNTIYF. CDR3 nucleotides: TGTGCCAGCAGTACCGGGACAGGGTTTGGAAACACCATATATTTT.

The genes are TRBV5-8 and TRBJ1-1; D might be TRBD1 (6 bases). Germline CDR1 reads SGHTS; CDR2 reads YDEGEE. Trimming removed 2 bases from V and 9 bases from J, with 11 bases in between. There are 12 residues in the CDR3. CDR3 residues: CASSLYGTQAFF. CDR3 bases: TGTGCCAGCAGCTTATACGGGACACAAGCTTTCTTT.

The chain recombines TRBV6-1 with TRBJ2-7, with 8 bases fitting TRBD2. The germline gives CDR1 MNHNS, CDR2 SASEGT. This CDR3 spans 14 amino acids. The ends lost 3 bases at V and 5 bases at J; junction bases unmatched: 6. CDR3 protein: CASSDRGGLNEQYF. In DNA form, the CDR3 reads TGTGCCAGCAGTGATCGGGGGGGGCTCAACGAGCAGTACTTC.

This clone was seen only once. This sequence joins TRBV30 and TRBJ2-2; perhaps TRBD1 as D (6 bases). V was shortened by 3 bases and J by 10 bases, with 12 bases between the two germline ends. The CDR3 is 12 residues long. The germline CDR1 and CDR2 sequences are GTSNPN and SVGIG (reference sequence). CDR3 sequence (DNA): TGTGCCTGGAGGGACAGCGCTAAGGAGCTGTTTTTT. It encodes CAWRDSAKELFF. The complete variable domain, with remaining parts taken from reference TRBV30 and TRBJ2-2, reads SQTIHQWPATLVQPVGSPLSLECTVEGTSNPNLYWYRQAAGRGLQLLFYSVGIGQISSEVPQNLSASRPQDRQFILSSKKLLLSDSGFYLCAWRDSAKELFFGEGSRLTVL.

In the case of this clone: The germline gene is not matched at one end of the junction; a read error may be the cause. This chain links TRBV19 with TRBJ1-5; D is possibly TRBD1 (5 bases). CDR1 LNHDA and CDR2 SQIVND come from the germline V gene (reference sequence). The CDR3 sequence is 15 residues long. As DNA, the CDR3 is TGTGCCAGTAGTATTTGGGGGGGAGGCAACCAGCCCCAGCATTTT. It encodes CASSIWGGGNQPQHF.

This clone was seen a handful of times. The chain has TRBV3-1 (or the pseudogene TRBV3-2) and TRBJ1-6, with D hard to call. Trimming removed 0 bases from V and 0 bases from J, with 15 bases in between. The CDR3 is 19 amino acids. Germline V lookup: CDR1 LGHDT, CDR2 YNNKEL (reference sequence). The CDR3 reads CASSQDAGFHSSYNSPLHF. The DNA for the CDR3 is TGTGCCAGCAGCCAAGATGCGGGTTTCCACAGCTCCTATAATTCACCCCTCCACTTT.

The chain couples TRBV9 to TRBJ2-3, with D unclear. The V end was cut by 4 bases, the J end by 0 bases, with 15 bases between. The CDR3 runs to 16 residues. The germline V gene has CDR1 SGDLS and CDR2 YYNGEE. Here the CDR3 DNA reads TGTGCCAGCAGCCCCTGGGCCACGCAAAGCACAGATACGCAGTATTTT. As protein: CASSPWATQSTDTQYF.

This clone was counted between two and nine times. The V call is TRBV6-5, the J call TRBJ1-1; TRBD1 agrees at 8 bases. Germline V lookup: CDR1 MNHEY, CDR2 SVGAGI. The CDR3 totals 15 residues. Unmatched junction bases numbered 10, after V lost 6 bases and J lost 4 bases. Written as DNA, the CDR3 is TGTGCCAGCAGAACAAGACAGGGGTTGAGCACTGAAGCTTTCTTT. Translation: CASRTRQGLSTEAFF.

The CDR3 sequence: CASSYQQGTPNTQYF. The CDR3 DNA is TGTGCCAGCAGTTACCAGCAGGGGACACCAAATACGCAGTATTTT. This sequence joins TRBV6-5 and TRBJ2-3; perhaps TRBD1 as D (6 bases). The germline V and J ends were trimmed by 2 bases and 7 bases, with 16 bases remaining between them. Germline V lookup: CDR1 MNHEY, CDR2 SVGAGI. This CDR3 region has 15 residues.

The chain links TRBV27 to TRBJ1-1; a weak D match, TRBD1 (5 bases). The CDR3 runs 14 residues. Per germline, CDR1 MNHEY and CDR2 SMNVEV (reference sequence). V lost 5 bases to trimming and J lost 4 bases, with 14 bases between them. The CDR3 sequence is CASSQEQVRTEAFF. CDR3 sequence (DNA): TGTGCCAGCAGTCAGGAACAGGTTCGCACTGAAGCTTTCTTT.

The rearrangement joins TRBV19 to TRBJ2-1; the match to TRBD2 covers 11 bases. This CDR3 has 16 residues. The trim removed 6 bases at V and 4 bases at J, leaving 8 bases unmatched. Per germline, CDR1 LNHDA and CDR2 SQIVND (reference sequence). The CDR3 sequence: CASRSIAGGRYNEQFF. As DNA, the CDR3 is TGTGCCAGTAGAAGTATAGCGGGGGGGCGGTACAATGAGCAGTTCTTC.

This clone was recorded once. This CDR3 reads CASSRLLPGRGDIQYF. The CDR3 DNA is TGTGCCAGCAGCCGCTTACTTCCGGGTCGCGGGGACATTCAGTACTTC. V gene TRBV3-1 (or the pseudogene TRBV3-2) combines with J gene TRBJ2-4; weak D call: TRBD2 (6 bases). The CDR3 totals 16 residues. Germline loops: CDR1 LGHDT, CDR2 YNNKEL (reference sequence). V was trimmed by 4 bases and J by 8 bases, leaving 21 bases between them.

V usage is TRBV6-6 and J usage is TRBJ2-5; 14 bases are shared with TRBD2. The CDR3 is 16 residues long. Germline V gives CDR1 MNHNY, CDR2 SVGAGI (reference sequence). The junction had 8 bases not matched to a gene; V was cut back by 6 bases and J by 5 bases. CDR3 DNA: TGTGCCAGCAGACCGACTAGCGGGGGGGCCGAGGAGACCCAGTACTTC. Translating it yields CASRPTSGGAEETQYF.

This clone was found a few times. This chain links TRBV7-2 with TRBJ1-3; D remains ambiguous. The ends were cut back, 1 base at V and 3 bases at J, with 7 bases in the middle. The CDR3 has 14 residues. The germline gives CDR1 SGHTA, CDR2 FQGNSA. DNA for the CDR3: TGTGCCAGCAGCTTAGATTATATTGGAAACACCATATATTTT. Its protein is CASSLDYIGNTIYF.

The V call is TRBV19, the J call TRBJ1-1, with D possibly being TRBD1 (5 bases). Germline assignment: CDR1 LNHDA and CDR2 SQIVND (reference sequence). This CDR3 is built from 14 residues. V lost 3 bases to trimming and J lost 5 bases, with 13 bases between them. The CDR3 DNA reads as TGTGCCAGTAGTATCAGGGAAAGGCGGACTGAAGCTTTCTTT. Protein: CASSIRERRTEAFF.

As for this clone: The same CDR3 can be traced to other DNA sequences in this sample. The CDR3 here is CSARSGFEQYF. The CDR3 coding sequence is TGCAGTGCTAGATCGGGGTTCGAGCAGTACTTC. This chain connects TRBV20-1 to TRBJ2-7, with D possibly being TRBD2 (5 bases). There are 11 residues in the CDR3. Germline CDR1 DFQATT, CDR2 SNEGSKA (reference sequence). V was shortened by 2 bases and J by 6 bases, with 8 bases between the two germline ends.

This chain connects TRBV5-1 to TRBJ1-4; 8 nucleotides match TRBD1. Germline CDR1 and CDR2: SGHRS and YFSETQ. The CDR3 extends over 14 amino acids. Germline trimming cut 4 bases from V and 3 bases from J; bases unmatched to any gene: 2. Written as DNA, the CDR3 is TGCGCCAGCAGCCTGGACAGGGCTAATGAAAAACTGTTTTTT. Its translation: CASSLDRANEKLFF. The entire variable domain, with the rest obtained from reference TRBV5-1 and TRBJ1-4, is as follows: KAGVTQTPRYLIKTRGQQVTLSCSPISGHRSVSWYQQTPGQGLQFLFEYFSETQRNKGNFPGRFSGRQFSNSRSEMNVSTLELGDSALYLCASSLDRANEKLFFGSGTQLSVL.

CDR3 nucleotide sequence: TGTGCCAGCAGTCCCGGGACAGCGTACGAGCAGTACTTC. It codes for CASSPGTAYEQYF. The chain uses TRBV6-6 and TRBJ2-7, with 7 bases lining up with TRBD1. Germline V gene data show CDR1 as MNHNY and CDR2 as SVGAGI (reference sequence). The CDR3 is 13 residues long. Losses at the gene ends were 5 bases for V and 4 bases for J; bases not matched to a gene: 5.

The J gene is TRBJ2-3, the V gene TRBV19; 8 bases agree with TRBD1. The V gene's germline CDR1 is LNHDA and CDR2 SQIVND (reference sequence). After removal of 9 bases from V and 4 bases from J, the junction contained 9 bases not matched to a gene. CDR3 length equals 14 residues. This CDR3 reads CASSRQGMPDTQYF. CDR3 coding DNA: TGTGCCAGCTCCAGACAGGGGATGCCAGATACGCAGTATTTT.

The chain recombines TRBV5-1 with TRBJ1-6; possibly TRBD1 for D (6 bases). The V and J ends lost 1 base and 6 bases respectively, with 11 bases between them. Germline V gene data show CDR1 as SGHRS and CDR2 as YFSETQ. The CDR3 runs to 15 residues. The CDR3 nucleotides are TGCGCCAGCAGCTTGAGGCAGGGGACTAATTCACCCCTCCACTTT. This translates into CASSLRQGTNSPLHF.